This T cell receptor beta chain was identified in a study of cytomegalovirus exposure and HLA in healthy donors. The study ran its PCR with 60 Vbeta and 13 Jbeta primers. Repertoires were generated with immunoSEQ multiplex PCR, while TCRdb's copy carries only in-frame clones and drops some. Of under 200,000 clones in the sample, around 80% were seen once. This clone was detected a few times. This TCR was recovered from a middle-aged man in good health and CMV-seronegative. The sample was PBMCs.

The CDR3 protein is CSVVGGGHEQFF. CDR3 nucleotide sequence: TGCAGCGTTGTTGGGGGGGGGCATGAGCAGTTCTTC. This chain joins TRBV29-1 and TRBJ2-1; tentative D call: TRBD2 (7 bases). The CDR3 is 12 amino acids. CDR1 is SQVTM, CDR2 ANQGSEA, per germline. Trimming removed 4 bases from V and 8 bases from J, with 12 bases in between.